These 7 T cell receptor beta chains were all obtained from the same sample, sequenced in a study of read filtering for tumor transcriptome and immune sequencing (dated by TCRdb to about 2020). Data came from an Illumina HiSeq 4000. The Immunoverse kit was used to build TCR libraries from roughly 440 ng RNA, with molecular barcoded adaptors covering alpha/delta and beta/gamma chains. TCRdb redid the processing of the public reads, applying fastp at Q25 and MiXCR, and retained in-frame beta chains. CDR3 protein sequences are deduplicated, and each keeps its most common genes and DNA. Present in this sample are more than 55,000 distinct CDR3 sequences, roughly 20% of which were seen just once. The ten largest make up about a sixth of the sample. Material: a population of CD138-negative cells sorted from bone marrow. The cell subset or site label, as the study defines it: bone marrow mononuclear cells depleted of CD138+ plasma/myeloma cells by negative magnetic selection. The receptors were gathered from a donor at least 40 years old with multiple myeloma.

In regard to this clonotype: A much larger clone differs by one base, so this may be a read error. The chain recombines TRBV20-1 with TRBJ1-1; perhaps TRBD1 as D (6 bases). The CDR3 is 16 residues long. Per the germline V gene, CDR1 is DFQATT and CDR2 is SNEGSKA (reference sequence). V lost 3 bases and J lost 4, with 21 bases in between. This CDR3 reads CSASPPKDRQSTEAFF. The CDR3 DNA sequence: TGCAGTGCTAGTCCCCCAAAAGACAGGCAGAGCACTGAAGCTTTCTTT.

This clonotype was recorded many times. The chain links TRBV2 to TRBJ1-1, with D maybe TRBD1 (5 bases). CDR1 and CDR2 from the germline V gene are SNHLY and FYNNEI. The CDR3 is 14 residues long. Trimming stripped 8 bases from V and 0 bases from J, with 13 bases between. The CDR3 sequence: CASRPGLMNTEAFF. CDR3 nucleotide sequence: TGTGCCAGCCGCCCGGGACTCATGAACACTGAAGCTTTCTTT.

Points on this clonotype: A much larger clone lies a single base off, so this may be a read error. The chain carries TRBV20-1 and TRBJ2-1; no reliable D call. The V end lost 1 base, the J end lost 9 bases, and 4 bases lay between the germline ends. Germline loops: CDR1 DFQATT, CDR2 SNEGSKA (reference sequence). This CDR3 region has 10 residues. In DNA form, the CDR3 reads TGCAGTGCTAGAGCGGTTGAGCAGTTCTTC. It specifies CSARAVEQFF.

The table lists this clonotype with many counts. The chain employs TRBV7-6 and TRBJ2-7; weak D call: TRBD2 (5 bases). Trimming took off 4 bases at V and 2 bases at J, with 9 bases between the two ends. The CDR3 is made up of 13 amino acids. Germline V gene data show CDR1 as SGHVS and CDR2 as FNYEAQ. CDR3 bases: TGTGCCAGCAGCTCTCGGGATACCTACGAGCAGTACTTC. It yields the protein CASSSRDTYEQYF. Full variable domain (remainder filled in from reference TRBV7-6 and TRBJ2-7): GAGVSQSPRYKVTKRGQDVALRCDPISGHVSLYWYRQALGQGPEFLTYFNYEAQQDKSGLPNDRFSAERPEGSISTLTIQRTEQRDSAMYRCASSSRDTYEQYFGPGTRLTVT.

This clonotype has at least ten counts. The chain employs TRBV20-1 and TRBJ2-7; D gene ambiguous. Trimming shortened V by 5 bases and J by 4 bases, and 15 bases separated the two germline ends. Germline assignment: CDR1 DFQATT and CDR2 SNEGSKA (reference sequence). The CDR3 extends over 13 amino acids. The CDR3 nucleotides are TGCAGTGCTCAGACCCCCCCGCAATACGAGCAGTACTTC. Translating it yields CSAQTPPQYEQYF.

On this clonotype: A much bigger clone sits one base away, suggesting this may be a read error. The genes are TRBV10-3 and TRBJ2-5, with 11 bases that match TRBD2. The germline CDR1 and CDR2 sequences are ENHRY and SYGVKD. CDR3 length equals 15 residues. The CDR3 bases are TGTGCCAGCAGTGAGGCTAGCGGGAGGACGGAGACCCAGTACTTC. Its protein is CASSEASGRTETQYF.

The rearrangement links TRBV29-1 to TRBJ2-3, with 9 nucleotides matching TRBD2. Trimming took 4 bases from V and 5 from J; bases not matched to a gene: 4. The CDR3 sequence is 13 residues long. CDR1 and CDR2 (germline): SQVTM, ANQGSEA. CDR3 nucleotides: TGCAGCGTTGGGCTAGCGGGACTAGATACGCAGTATTTT. Translation: CSVGLAGLDTQYF.